The clone carrying this T cell receptor (beta chain) was recorded only once. The CDR3 totals 18 residues. Germline values: CDR1 KGHSH, CDR2 LQKENI. The V end was cut by 3 bases, the J end by 2 bases, with 22 bases between. The data originate from a study of blood T cell repertoires in COVID-19. Looking at the study overall: Samples came from the United States, Italy and Spain, spanning acute and convalescent COVID-19. From T cells, B-cell-depleted T cells, or PBMCs came the material, which was cDNA or gDNA.

As originally analysed: How many nucleated cells were present was estimated from reference gene primer amplification. Clones were read by immunoSEQ multiplex PCR, and TCRdb kept only the in-frame ones, dropping some. V and J calls and clone size follow that table, whereas D and trimming were derived from the DNA. This table holds just under 350,000 clones, about nine tenths found once. The TCR was taken from a woman in her seventies with COVID-19, enrolled during active disease. The sequencing input was peripheral blood. V is TRBV18 and J is TRBJ1-1; a possible D gene is TRBD1 (6 bases). The CDR3 DNA follows: TGTGCCAGCTCACCGCGCGTACAGGGTGAAGGGCAAAACACTGAAGCTTTCTTT. Its translation: CASSPRVQGEGQNTEAFF. Full variable domain (missing parts from reference TRBV18 and TRBJ1-1): NAGVMQNPRHLVRRRGQEARLRCSPMKGHSHVYWYRQLPEEGLKFMVYLQKENIIDESGMPKERFSAEFPKEGPSILRIQQVVRGDSAAYFCASSPRVQGEGQNTEAFFGQGTRLTVV.